This T cell receptor (beta chain) was observed in a study of T cells after posttransplantation cyclophosphamide. Study-wide points: After PTCy, TRB diversity resembled that of CNI/methotrexate controls. TRB overlap between skin or GI tissue T cells and blood was limited. Later blood repertoires were often dominated by clones from the donor CD8+ memory compartment.

Libraries were prepared by immunoSEQ multiplex PCR; TCRdb keeps only in-frame clonotypes and omits some of them. The specimen has under 45,000 clones, none found just once. This clone was detected many times. The antigen is undetermined. Germline loops: CDR1 SGHTS, CDR2 YDEGEE. With 2 bases removed from V and 3 bases from J, the gap between germline ends came to 8 bases. This CDR3 contains 13 residues. Sequences were obtained from PBMCs. This clonotype was obtained from a woman in her forties or fifties in good health and a related stem cell transplant donor. This chain joins TRBV5-8 and TRBJ1-1, with D perhaps matching TRBD1 (6 bases). This chain's CDR3 is CASSLQGHTEAFF. In DNA form, the CDR3 reads TGTGCCAGCAGCTTACAGGGTCACACTGAAGCTTTCTTT.